The sample holds a few counts of the clone carrying this TCR beta chain. Its antigen is unidentified. This sample was included in a study of T cell repertoires in cytomegalovirus infection. As for the study in general: CMV infection together with matching HLA type was indicated by public TCR beta signatures. Study results and caveats: Carriage of CMV together with the relevant HLA was identifiable through cumulative public TCR beta family frequency.

The CDR3 is made up of 16 amino acids. The ends were cut back, 6 bases at V and 0 bases at J, with 12 bases in the middle. CDR1 is MNHEY and CDR2 is SVGAGI in the germline V gene. MiXCR was run by TCRdb on the reads, yielding one entry per CDR3 protein. The table has 650,000 to 900,000 distinct CDR3 sequences, roughly 28% seen once; the top ten hold less than 15%. This chain joins TRBV6-5 and TRBJ1-6; a weak D match, TRBD1 (5 bases). This clonotype was obtained from a human donor in good health (CMV status not recorded). Some clones in this sample may be carry-over from other donors' samples. The material was cultured CD8+ T cells from PBMCs, obtained from culture after CMV antigen stimulation. The CDR3 DNA reads as TGTGCCAGCAGCCAAGGGGCTCCCTCCTATAATTCACCCCTCCACTTT. It is translated as CASSQGAPSYNSPLHF.